This T cell receptor beta chain was identified in a study of blood T cell repertoires in COVID-19. Study context: Researchers got acute and convalescent COVID-19 samples from the United States, Italy and Spain.

In the original processing: Cell counts per sample came from amplifying reference gene primers. Profiling relied on immunoSEQ multiplex PCR, and the TCRdb table lists in-frame clones only, not all of them. Clone size and V and J calls were adopted from that table, with D and trimming inferred from the DNA. The table lists approximately 300,000 clones, roughly 90% of them singletons. CDR1 is MNHEY and CDR2 is SMNVEV in the germline V gene (reference sequence). The V segment lost 4 bases and the J segment 4 bases; nucleotides outside the gene matches: 12. CDR3 length: 17 residues. Participant age was about 18 to 89 years, and participants resided in 25 or so US areas.

The J gene is TRBJ2-5, the V gene TRBV27; 10 bases are a match to TRBD2. The sequence derives from a man aged 55 to 70 who had recovered from COVID-19. The sequenced sample was PBMCs or T cells enriched from blood (not recorded which). CDR3 sequence reads: CASSSLWLAGVGETQYF. The CDR3 region has the DNA TGTGCCAGCAGTTCCCTTTGGCTAGCGGGAGTAGGAGAGACCCAGTACTTC.